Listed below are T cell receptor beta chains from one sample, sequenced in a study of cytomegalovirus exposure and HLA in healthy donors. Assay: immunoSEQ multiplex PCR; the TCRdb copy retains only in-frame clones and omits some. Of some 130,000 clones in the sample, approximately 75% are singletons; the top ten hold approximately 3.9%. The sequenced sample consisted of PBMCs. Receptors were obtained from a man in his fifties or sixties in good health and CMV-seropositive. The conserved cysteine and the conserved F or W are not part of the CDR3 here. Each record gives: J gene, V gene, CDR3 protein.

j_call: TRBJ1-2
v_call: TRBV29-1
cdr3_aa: SVGRHVGGDGYT

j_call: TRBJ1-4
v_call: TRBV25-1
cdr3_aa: ASSEPGAREKLF

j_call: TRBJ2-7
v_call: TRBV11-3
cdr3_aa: ASRGRERDEQY

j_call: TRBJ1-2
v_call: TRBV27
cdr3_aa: ASSPGDRIYGYT

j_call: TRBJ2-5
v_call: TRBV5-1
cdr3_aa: ASSLTGYQETQY

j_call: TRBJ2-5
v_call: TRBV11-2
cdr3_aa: ASSLVGAGWETQY

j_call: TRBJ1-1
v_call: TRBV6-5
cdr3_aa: ASKRGDTEAF

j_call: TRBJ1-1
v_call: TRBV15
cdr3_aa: ATSRGGDGEAF

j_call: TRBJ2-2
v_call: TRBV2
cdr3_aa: ASRALAGFTGELF

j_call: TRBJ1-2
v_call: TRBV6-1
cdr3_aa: ASSAGLAGGGYT

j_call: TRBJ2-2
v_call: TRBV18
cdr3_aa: ASRPRASPNTGELF

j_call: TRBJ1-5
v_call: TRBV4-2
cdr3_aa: ASSQVAGAVQPQH

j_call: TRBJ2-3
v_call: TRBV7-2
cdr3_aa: ASSPRLAGGKLDTQY

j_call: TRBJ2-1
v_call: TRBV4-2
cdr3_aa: ASSWGGGLSYNEQF

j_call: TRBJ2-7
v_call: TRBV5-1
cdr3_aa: ASSRDRGSYEQY

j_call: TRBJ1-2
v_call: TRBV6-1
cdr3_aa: ASSELGYGYT

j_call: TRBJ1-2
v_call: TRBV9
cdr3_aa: ASSVSPGVNYGYT

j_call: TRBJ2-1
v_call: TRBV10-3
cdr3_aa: AISEMAGGKNEQF

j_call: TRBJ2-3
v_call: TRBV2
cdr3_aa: ASSGWPPSTDTQY

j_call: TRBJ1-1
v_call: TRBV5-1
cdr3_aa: ASSPVLWGGLAF

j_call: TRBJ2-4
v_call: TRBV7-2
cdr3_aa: ASSLETVSNIQY

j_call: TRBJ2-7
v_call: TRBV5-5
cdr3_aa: ASSWGGNSYEQY

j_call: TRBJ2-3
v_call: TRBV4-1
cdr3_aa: ASSPIGKTSGTTDTQY

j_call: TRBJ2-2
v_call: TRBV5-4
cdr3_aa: ASSLGATGSTGELF

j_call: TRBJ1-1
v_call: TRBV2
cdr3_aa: ASTKGQVNTEAF

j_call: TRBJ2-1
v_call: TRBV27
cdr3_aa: ASSLGRAGGSYNEQF

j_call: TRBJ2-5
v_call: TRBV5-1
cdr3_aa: ASSRAGAGETQY